Listed below are T cell receptor beta chains from one sample, sequenced in a study of monozygotic twins with inflammatory bowel disease. From the 5' RACE reads, TCRdb lists one entry per CDR3 protein and no DNA. The repertoire table contains some 160,000 distinct CDR3 sequences. The sample taken for sequencing was blood. The receptors were sampled from a human donor with ulcerative colitis or Crohn's disease, or a healthy co-twin of an affected twin (not recorded which). The CDR3 runs from the conserved cysteine through the conserved F or W.

J	V	CDR3
TRBJ2-2	TRBV6-2/TRBV6-3	CASSLLAGEVTGELFF
TRBJ1-1	TRBV12-3/TRBV12-4	CASSSNRGGTEAFF
TRBJ1-2	TRBV3-1	CASSHGQTNYGYTF
TRBJ1-4	TRBV20-1	CSARDGGTTNEKLFF
TRBJ2-6	TRBV7-2	CAILTPPLGANVLTF
TRBJ2-1	TRBV14	CASSQGYNEQFF
TRBJ1-4	TRBV3-1	CASSPRDTYINEKLFF
TRBJ2-2	TRBV18	CASSPLGLGNTGELFF
TRBJ2-4	TRBV12-3/TRBV12-4	CASGSQGVQYF
TRBJ2-7	TRBV7-9	CASSLVAGNGYEQYF
TRBJ2-1	TRBV5-1	CASSYAGTSGYNEQFF
TRBJ2-7	TRBV6-2/TRBV6-3	CASTLAGSEQYF
TRBJ1-6	TRBV11-2	CASSYAGTGNSPLHF
TRBJ1-6	TRBV10-2	CASSQGRGYNSPLHF
TRBJ1-4	TRBV5-1	CAGPRANEKLFF
TRBJ2-1	TRBV29-1	CSVANSGFEQFF
TRBJ1-2	TRBV7-9	CASSLQGDGYTF
TRBJ1-1	TRBV5-1	CASSWTGENTEAFF
TRBJ1-5	TRBV27	CASRRQGAGQPQHF
TRBJ1-5	TRBV5-5	CASSEDRGFVNQPQHF
TRBJ1-1	TRBV2	CASKPGRGNTEAFF
TRBJ2-2	TRBV24-1	CATSEVGATENTGELFF
TRBJ2-2	TRBV5-1	CASSSVGVLNTGELFF
TRBJ2-1	TRBV5-1	CASSSRRGGYNEQFF
TRBJ2-6	TRBV6-5	CASSYLGASGANVLTF
TRBJ2-7	TRBV14	CASSQERQLLSEQYF
TRBJ2-1	TRBV7-3	CASSSSGQGVNEQFF
TRBJ2-5	TRBV5-1	CASSLGLAGGHETQYF
TRBJ2-1	TRBV6-1	CASSAQNPGPSGEFF
TRBJ2-3	TRBV4-1	CASSQENRGATDTQYF
TRBJ2-7	TRBV29-1	CSVEFAGQGTYEQYF
TRBJ1-1	TRBV20-1	CSAPMGLGRGTEAFF
TRBJ2-1	TRBV12-3/TRBV12-4	CASSPPDRGVYEQFF
TRBJ1-1	TRBV12-3/TRBV12-4	CASSSPPSPTAFF
TRBJ2-2	TRBV12-3/TRBV12-4	CASSGTGATGELFF
TRBJ2-7	TRBV6-5	CASSSSGGGIGEQYF
TRBJ1-5	TRBV28	CASSLNTASNQPQHF
TRBJ1-1	TRBV12-3/TRBV12-4	CASSSLGAGRDTEAFF
TRBJ1-1	TRBV6-2/TRBV6-3	CASSPLPGPRNTEAFF
TRBJ2-7	TRBV4-3	CASSQDILYEQYF
TRBJ1-4	TRBV19	CANAGGGADESNEKLFF
TRBJ2-7	TRBV28	CASSSHQREIAQYF
TRBJ2-7	TRBV10-3	CAISRQGAAYEQYF
TRBJ2-7	TRBV30	CAWTSPTYEQYF
TRBJ1-5	TRBV20-1	CSARQTVDQPQHF
TRBJ2-7	TRBV11-2	CASSAGLAGVREQYF
TRBJ2-5	TRBV5-1	CASSLVPDREETQYF
TRBJ2-2	TRBV30	CAWNPRGAGELFF
TRBJ2-5	TRBV5-1	CASSSAGIQETQYF
TRBJ2-5	TRBV7-7	CASSLAGGKETQYF
TRBJ1-1	TRBV6-1	CTSSSRKSYTEAFF